This T cell receptor (beta chain) stems from a study of blood T cell repertoires in COVID-19. At the level of the study: From the United States, Italy and Spain came samples of acute and convalescent COVID-19. PBMCs, B-cell-depleted T cells, or T cells were the source of the cDNA or gDNA that made up the material.

All enrollees were roughly 18 to 95 years old and from fewer than 25 US areas. Participant reports of clinical history set cohort assignment. Germline V gene sequence: CDR1 MRHNA, CDR2 SNTAGT. The CDR3 extends over 15 amino acids. V was trimmed by 5 bases and J by 2 bases, leaving 15 bases between them. Assay used: immunoSEQ multiplex PCR; TCRdb lists only in-frame clones, some missing. The sample records about 220,000 clones, less than 90% being singletons. Sequencing used PBMCs or T cells enriched from blood (not recorded which). This chain joins TRBV6-4 and TRBJ2-5; the D gene is possibly TRBD1 (6 bases). This sequence was found in a woman aged 25 to 39 who had recovered from COVID-19. CDR3 region: CASSRSTGPQETQYF. The CDR3 nucleotides are TGTGCCAGCAGTAGATCGACAGGCCCTCAAGAGACCCAGTACTTC.